This TCR beta chain came from a study of CD8+ T cells in alopecia areata. Study-level background: Oral tofacitinib (5 to 10 mg twice daily) was administered to treated patients.

Peripheral blood samples and lesional scalp punch biopsies were obtained from alopecia areata patients. Broader study findings: Sequencing of scalp tissue also captures the resident alphabeta T cells of normal skin.

cDNA reverse transcribed from extracted RNA served as the sequencing template. TCRdb keeps only in-frame clones here, not all; method: immunoSEQ multiplex PCR. The sample has almost 250,000 clones, roughly two thirds seen once. Trimming pared 5 bases from V and 8 bases from J, leaving 13 bases between. The CDR3 has 14 residues. Germline-derived CDR1 and CDR2 are MNHEY and SVGAGI. Regarding this clone: Its target is unknown.

The gene calls are TRBV6-5 and TRBJ1-6, with D perhaps TRBD1 (6 bases). The material sequenced was CD4+ T cells sorted from blood, taken at week 0. The TCR was taken from a human donor with alopecia areata. The CDR3 region is CASSTTGMDSPLHF. For the CDR3, the DNA is TGTGCCAGCAGTACTACAGGGATGGATTCACCCCTCCACTTT.